This TCR beta chain came from a study of T cell responses to AZD1222 COVID-19 vaccine. Regarding this clone: Its target is unknown.

V lost 3 bases and J lost 6, with 12 bases in between. The germline gives CDR1 SGHTA, CDR2 FQGNSA. This CDR3 contains 15 residues. The study, taken as a whole, reports: In a largely white British group with more females than males, clonal diversity was possibly underestimated. The study reported that nearly half of spike-specific TCRs target unmutated variant regions. Repertoire sampling was restricted to post-peak T cell response timepoints.

Generated by immunoSEQ multiplex PCR, the TCRdb table keeps only in-frame clones and is missing some. The table has roughly 100,000 clones, roughly nine tenths seen once. The receptor was isolated from an adult in good health. The chain is built from TRBV7-2 and TRBJ1-6; D unresolved. The sample was peripheral blood, taken on day 0 of AZD1222 vaccination. The CDR3 reads CASSFGPYTNSPLHF. For the CDR3, the DNA is TGTGCCAGCAGCTTCGGTCCATACACTAATTCACCCCTCCACTTT.